Listed below are T cell receptor beta chains from one sample, sequenced in a study of blood T cell repertoires in COVID-19. Some clones are missing from TCRdb's copy, which holds only in-frame ones; the method was immunoSEQ multiplex PCR. Of around 100,000 clones in the sample, about nine tenths are singletons; the top ten hold about 2.2%. Sequenced sample: peripheral blood. The source of these receptors is a man over 45 with active COVID-19. Both conserved end residues are part of each CDR3. A D gene is named only where the DNA matches it firmly. Clone size is not always given. Where it is, it says once, few, many or a class for expanded clones.

J,size,V,D,CDR3,DNA
TRBJ2-3,-,TRBV19,TRBD2,CASSQPGLADTQYF,TGTGCCAGTAGCCAACCCGGACTAGCAGATACGCAGTATTTT
TRBJ1-2,-,TRBV15,-,CATSRVSGKDYGYTF,TGTGCCACCAGCAGAGTATCAGGGAAAGACTATGGCTACACCTTC
TRBJ1-2,-,TRBV28,-,CASSLSPGGPEGYTF,TGTGCCAGCAGTTTATCCCCGGGGGGCCCGGAGGGCTACACCTTC
TRBJ2-1,-,TRBV7-2,-,CASSLLNSLKGVNEQFF,TGTGCCAGCAGCCTTCTAAACTCATTGAAGGGGGTGAATGAGCAGTTCTTC
TRBJ2-2,-,TRBV5-1,TRBD2,CASSVLAGGLQFGTGELFF,TGCGCCAGCAGCGTACTAGCGGGAGGACTTCAATTTGGCACCGGGGAGCTGTTTTTT
TRBJ2-7,-,TRBV11-3,TRBD1,CASSLDSGTGNYEQYF,TGTGCCAGCAGCTTAGATTCCGGGACAGGGAACTACGAGCAGTACTTC
TRBJ1-5,few,TRBV19,TRBD1,CASIRRQGAQPQHF,TGTGCCAGTATCAGAAGACAGGGGGCTCAGCCCCAGCATTTT
TRBJ2-3,-,TRBV19,TRBD2,CASGTSGGPSTDTQYF,TGTGCCAGCGGGACTAGCGGGGGCCCTAGCACAGATACGCAGTATTTT
TRBJ2-5,-,TRBV5-1,TRBD2,CASSLVLAGGQETQYF,TGCGCCAGCAGCTTGGTTCTAGCGGGGGGGCAAGAGACCCAGTACTTC
TRBJ2-5,-,TRBV2,-,CANHRTARQETQYF,TGTGCCAACCACCGGACAGCCCGTCAAGAGACCCAGTACTTC
TRBJ2-1,-,TRBV2,TRBD2,CASSTAGGPRVFF,TGTGCCAGCAGTACAGCGGGAGGGCCGAGGGTCTTCTTC
TRBJ2-1,-,TRBV5-1,-,CASSLVVGHDNEQFF,TGCGCCAGCAGCTTGGTCGTCGGACACGACAATGAGCAGTTCTTC
TRBJ2-3,-,TRBV5-8,TRBD2,CASSLIAGGPSDTQYF,TGTGCCAGCAGCTTGATAGCGGGAGGGCCATCAGATACGCAGTATTTT
TRBJ2-6,-,TRBV7-3,-,CASSLTPRSGANVLTF,TGTGCCAGCAGCTTAACTCCTCGCTCTGGGGCCAACGTCCTGACTTTC
TRBJ2-7,-,TRBV5-6,TRBD1,CASTGQGAYEQYF,TGTGCCAGCACCGGACAGGGGGCCTACGAGCAGTACTTC
TRBJ1-1,-,TRBV3-1/TRBV3-2,TRBD1,CASSRRQGGLGTEAFF,TGTGCCAGCAGCCGAAGACAGGGGGGTTTAGGCACTGAAGCTTTCTTT
TRBJ2-3,-,TRBV11-2,TRBD2,CASSSSGNTDTQYF,TGTGCCAGCAGCAGTAGCGGGAACACAGATACGCAGTATTTT
TRBJ2-2,-,TRBV24-1,TRBD2,CATSDPGLVKDGELFF,TGTGCCACCAGTGATCCGGGACTAGTGAAGGACGGGGAGCTGTTTTTT
TRBJ1-3,-,TRBV11-2,-,CASSLQRAIGNTIYF,TGTGCCAGCAGCTTGCAGCGGGCTATAGGAAACACCATATATTTT
TRBJ2-1,-,TRBV7-6,-,CASGYRGSSYNEQFF,TGTGCCAGCGGGTATCGGGGGAGCTCCTACAATGAGCAGTTCTTC
TRBJ2-7,-,TRBV27,-,CASSSYGTPYEQYF,TGTGCCAGCAGTTCGTACGGGACACCATACGAGCAGTACTTC
TRBJ2-1,once,TRBV5-6,TRBD1,CASRTAGTGGWNEQFF,TGTGCCAGCAGGACCGCCGGGACAGGGGGCTGGAATGAGCAGTTCTTC
TRBJ2-3,-,TRBV9,-,CASSFLGGPDTQYF,TGTGCCAGCAGCTTCCTGGGTGGGCCAGATACGCAGTATTTT
TRBJ2-7,-,TRBV18,TRBD1,CASSRRIEPGTGRDEQYF,TGTGCCAGCTCACGCAGGATCGAACCCGGGACAGGGCGCGACGAGCAGTACTTC
TRBJ2-7,-,TRBV6-5,-,CASSSSSYEQYF,TGTGCCAGCAGCTCCTCCTCCTACGAGCAGTACTTC
TRBJ1-1,-,TRBV4-1,TRBD1,CASSQVDRGNTEAFF,TGCGCCAGCAGCCAAGTCGACAGGGGGAACACTGAAGCTTTCTTT
TRBJ2-1,-,TRBV7-6,TRBD2,CASSLRPSGGPYNEQFF,TGTGCCAGCAGCTTACGGCCTAGCGGGGGGCCTTACAATGAGCAGTTCTTC
TRBJ2-3,-,TRBV5-8,TRBD1,CASSRKGTVGLADTQYF,TGTGCCAGCAGCCGGAAAGGGACAGTGGGGTTGGCAGATACGCAGTATTTT
TRBJ2-6,-,TRBV5-5,-,CASSLVQKSGANVLTF,TGTGCCAGCAGCTTGGTCCAGAAATCTGGGGCCAACGTCCTGACTTTC
TRBJ2-3,-,TRBV24-1,TRBD2,CATSGPSGSTDTQYF,TGTGCCACCAGTGGTCCTAGCGGCAGCACAGATACGCAGTATTTT
TRBJ1-6,-,TRBV2,-,CASSQGHRGSPLHF,TGTGCCAGCAGTCAGGGCCACCGCGGTTCACCCCTCCACTTT
TRBJ1-3,-,TRBV18,TRBD1,CASSPRDRGPGNTIYF,TGTGCCAGCTCACCCCGGGACAGGGGGCCTGGAAACACCATATATTTT
TRBJ1-5,-,TRBV18,TRBD1,CASSPMGTGGNQPQHF,TGTGCCAGCTCACCAATGGGAACAGGGGGTAATCAGCCCCAGCATTTT
TRBJ1-4,once,TRBV5-1,-,CASSLIGGFYEKLFF,TGCGCCAGCAGCTTGATCGGAGGGTTTTATGAAAAACTGTTTTTT
TRBJ2-3,-,TRBV7-3,-,CASSLKASETTDTQYF,TGTGCCAGCAGCTTAAAGGCTAGCGAAACCACAGATACGCAGTATTTT
TRBJ1-6,few,TRBV12-3/TRBV12-4,-,CASSFPGSPLHF,TGTGCCAGCAGTTTTCCGGGGTCACCCCTCCACTTT
TRBJ1-3,few,TRBV5-6,-,CASSLTSFYSGNTIYF,TGTGCCAGCAGCTTAACGAGTTTTTACTCTGGAAACACCATATATTTT
TRBJ2-2,once,TRBV7-2,TRBD2,CASSPGTSTGELFF,TGTGCCAGCAGTCCCGGGACTAGCACCGGGGAGCTGTTTTTT
TRBJ2-3,-,TRBV7-8,-,CASSPVKAGTDTQYF,TGTGCCAGCAGCCCCGTCAAGGCGGGCACAGATACGCAGTATTTT
TRBJ2-5,-,TRBV18,TRBD2,CASSPFGGSGKTQYF,TGTGCCAGCTCACCTTTCGGCGGGAGTGGAAAGACCCAGTACTTC
TRBJ2-3,once,TRBV7-2,TRBD1,CASSLAGQGRDTQYF,TGTGCCAGCAGCTTAGCGGGACAGGGTAGGGATACGCAGTATTTT
TRBJ1-2,-,TRBV30,TRBD1,CAWLQGAELYGYTF,TGTGCCTGGCTACAGGGGGCAGAATTATATGGCTACACCTTC
TRBJ2-1,once,TRBV18,-,CASSPSLAWEQFF,TGTGCCAGCTCACCTAGTCTAGCCTGGGAGCAGTTCTTC
TRBJ1-2,-,TRBV3-1/TRBV3-2,-,CASSQDWGNYGYTF,TGTGCCAGCAGCCAGGATTGGGGCAACTATGGCTACACCTTC
TRBJ2-3,-,TRBV5-1,TRBD1,CASFLRGDTQYF,TGCGCCAGCTTTCTCAGGGGGGATACGCAGTATTTT
TRBJ1-1,-,TRBV19,TRBD1,CASSEAGTGRPEAFF,TGTGCCAGTAGTGAAGCCGGGACAGGGAGGCCTGAAGCTTTCTTT
TRBJ1-2,-,TRBV28,-,CASSLLTQGGSPNYGYTF,TGTGCCAGCAGTTTATTGACACAAGGTGGGAGTCCGAACTATGGCTACACCTTC
TRBJ2-7,-,TRBV5-1,TRBD2,CASSPGLARSYEQYF,TGCGCCAGCAGCCCCGGACTAGCGCGGTCCTACGAGCAGTACTTC
TRBJ1-1,-,TRBV7-3,TRBD1,CASSLGQGEAGAFF,TGTGCCAGCAGCTTAGGACAGGGGGAAGCAGGAGCTTTCTTT
TRBJ2-2,-,TRBV5-4,TRBD2,CASSPGLAYGAGELFF,TGTGCCAGCAGCCCGGGACTAGCGTACGGCGCCGGGGAGCTGTTTTTT
TRBJ1-5,-,TRBV5-4,-,CASSQDSNQPQHF,TGTGCCAGCAGCCAGGATAGCAATCAGCCCCAGCATTTT
TRBJ2-2,-,TRBV7-8,-,CASSNSGTRAYSGELFF,TGTGCCAGCAGCAACTCCGGGACAAGGGCATATTCCGGGGAGCTGTTTTTT
TRBJ1-1,-,TRBV18,-,CASSPHAGMNTEAFF,TGTGCCAGCTCACCACATGCAGGTATGAACACTGAAGCTTTCTTT
TRBJ2-3,-,TRBV6-5,-,CASTPQCLLLNTQYF,TGTGCCAGCACTCCACAGTGTCTACTTTTGAATACGCAGTATTTT
TRBJ2-7,-,TRBV10-2,-,CASSGRSSGFASYEQYF,TGCGCCAGCAGTGGCCGCTCCTCGGGGTTTGCGTCCTACGAGCAGTACTTC
TRBJ1-5,-,TRBV6-6,-,CASTRQELPQPQHF,TGTGCCAGCACCAGACAGGAACTACCTCAGCCCCAGCATTTT
TRBJ2-3,-,TRBV5-6,TRBD1,CASSQSGTGGDTQYF,TGTGCCAGCAGCCAATCCGGGACAGGGGGAGATACGCAGTATTTT